This T cell receptor beta chain was sequenced during a study of OX40 agonist ivuxolimab in advanced cancers. Overall study: Patients received the agonistic anti-OX40 (CD134) antibody ivuxolimab. Study results and caveats: By week 6 at 0.1 to 3.0 mg/kg, blood CD4+ and CD8+ T cells had expanded clonally. Expanded clones belonging to CD8+ T cells outnumbered, on average, those of CD4+.

Exclusion applied to patients with autoimmune disease history or systemic immunosuppression. This CDR3 contains 13 residues. V lost 4 bases and J 0 bases, leaving 5 bases between the germline ends. Germline CDR1 SEHNR, CDR2 FQNEAQ (reference sequence). Concerning this clone: Its antigen remains unknown. The same CDR3 also results from other DNA sequences found in this sample.

Repertoires were generated with immunoSEQ multiplex PCR, while TCRdb's copy carries only in-frame clones and drops some. The profile shows 55,000 to 75,000 clones, approximately 80% of them singletons. The sequence was obtained from an adult with an advanced solid tumor such as melanoma, head and neck, liver or kidney cancer. The source material was CD4+ or CD8+ T cells sorted from blood, sampled in a trial of the OX40 agonist ivuxolimab. The V and J genes are TRBV7-9 and TRBJ2-3, with D hard to call. The DNA of the CDR3 is TGTGCCAGCAGCTCCTCTAGCACAGATACGCAGTATTTT. This encodes CASSSSSTDTQYF.